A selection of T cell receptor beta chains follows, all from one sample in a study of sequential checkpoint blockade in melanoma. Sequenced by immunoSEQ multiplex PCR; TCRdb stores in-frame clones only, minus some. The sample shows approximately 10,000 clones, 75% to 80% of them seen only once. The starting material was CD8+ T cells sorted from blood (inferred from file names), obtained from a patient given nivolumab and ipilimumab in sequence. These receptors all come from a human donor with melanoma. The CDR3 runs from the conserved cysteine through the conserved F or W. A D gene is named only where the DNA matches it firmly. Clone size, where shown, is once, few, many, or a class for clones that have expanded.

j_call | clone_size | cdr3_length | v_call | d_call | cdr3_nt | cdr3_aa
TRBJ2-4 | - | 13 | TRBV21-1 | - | TGTGCCAGCAGCAAAGACCCGGGACTACCACAGTACTTC | CASSKDPGLPQYF
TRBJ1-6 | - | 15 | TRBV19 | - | TGTGCCAGTAGTGGGGTAGAGGGAAGTCGGGCACCCCTCCACTTT | CASSGVEGSRAPLHF
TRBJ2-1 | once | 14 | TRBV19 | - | TGTGCCAGTAGTATTATGTGGCAGGGTGATGAGCAGTTCTTC | CASSIMWQGDEQFF
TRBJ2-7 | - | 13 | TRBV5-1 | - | TGCGCCAGCAGCGCCGGGACAAACTACGAGCAGTACTTC | CASSAGTNYEQYF
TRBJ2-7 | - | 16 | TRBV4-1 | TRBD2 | TGCGCCAGCAGCCACCCGGGACTAGCGAGACGGGGCGAGCAGTACTTC | CASSHPGLARRGEQYF
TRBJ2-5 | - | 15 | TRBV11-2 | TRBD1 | TGTGCCAGCAGCTCCTGGTCACAGGGGAGAGAGACCCAGTACTTC | CASSSWSQGRETQYF
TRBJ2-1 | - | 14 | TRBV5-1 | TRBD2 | TGCGCCAGCAGCGAGGGACTAGCGGGAGATGAGCAGTTCTTC | CASSEGLAGDEQFF
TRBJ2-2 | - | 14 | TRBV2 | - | TGTGCCAGCAAGGTGGGCTCGAACACCGGGGAGCTGTTTTTT | CASKVGSNTGELFF
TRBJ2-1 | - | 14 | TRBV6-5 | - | TGTGCCAGCAGAGCCCAATCGGGGGGCCGTGAGCAGTTCTTC | CASRAQSGGREQFF
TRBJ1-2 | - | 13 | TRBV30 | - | TGTGCCTGGAGTACAGGTCTGATGGATGGCTACACCTTC | CAWSTGLMDGYTF
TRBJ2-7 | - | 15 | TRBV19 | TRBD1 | TGTGCCAGTAGTATGACACAGGGGACCCCCTACGAGCAGTACTTC | CASSMTQGTPYEQYF
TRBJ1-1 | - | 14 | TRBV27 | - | TGTGCCAGCAGTTTATCGGGACAGAACACTGAAGCTTTCTTT | CASSLSGQNTEAFF
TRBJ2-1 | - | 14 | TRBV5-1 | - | TGCGCCAGCAGCATCCGGGACTTAAACAATGAGCAGTTCTTC | CASSIRDLNNEQFF
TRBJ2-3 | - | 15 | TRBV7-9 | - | TGTGCCAGCAGCCTGACGGGGGGCGCCGAAAATACGCAGTATTTT | CASSLTGGAENTQYF
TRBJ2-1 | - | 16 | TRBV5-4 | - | TGTGCCAGCAGCTTGGGTTTGGGGACATCCTACAATGAGCAGTTCTTC | CASSLGLGTSYNEQFF
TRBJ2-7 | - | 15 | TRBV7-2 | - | TGTGCCAGCAGCTTAGGTGGAGGGATCTCCTACGAGCAGTACTTC | CASSLGGGISYEQYF
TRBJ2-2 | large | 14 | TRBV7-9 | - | TGTGCCAGCAGCTCTACTAGGTCTGCCGGGGAGCTGTTTTTT | CASSSTRSAGELFF
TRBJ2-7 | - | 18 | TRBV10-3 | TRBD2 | TGTGCCATCAGTGAGTTTGCGGGAGGGTGGGAAAGCTCCTACGAGCAGTACTTC | CAISEFAGGWESSYEQYF
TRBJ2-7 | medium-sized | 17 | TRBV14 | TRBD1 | TGTGCCAGCAGCCAAGAGGCGTCGGGACAGTTCGACTACGAGCAGTACTTC | CASSQEASGQFDYEQYF
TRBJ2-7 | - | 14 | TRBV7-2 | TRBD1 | TGTGCCAGCAGCTTAATACAGGGGCCCTACGAGCAGTACTTC | CASSLIQGPYEQYF
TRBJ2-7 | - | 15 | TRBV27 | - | TGTGCCAGCAGTTTAACGCAGGGGTACTCCTACGAGCAGTACTTC | CASSLTQGYSYEQYF
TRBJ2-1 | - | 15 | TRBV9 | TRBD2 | TGTGCCAGCAGCGTAGACCTAGCGGGAGGTTTTGTGCAGTTCTTC | CASSVDLAGGFVQFF